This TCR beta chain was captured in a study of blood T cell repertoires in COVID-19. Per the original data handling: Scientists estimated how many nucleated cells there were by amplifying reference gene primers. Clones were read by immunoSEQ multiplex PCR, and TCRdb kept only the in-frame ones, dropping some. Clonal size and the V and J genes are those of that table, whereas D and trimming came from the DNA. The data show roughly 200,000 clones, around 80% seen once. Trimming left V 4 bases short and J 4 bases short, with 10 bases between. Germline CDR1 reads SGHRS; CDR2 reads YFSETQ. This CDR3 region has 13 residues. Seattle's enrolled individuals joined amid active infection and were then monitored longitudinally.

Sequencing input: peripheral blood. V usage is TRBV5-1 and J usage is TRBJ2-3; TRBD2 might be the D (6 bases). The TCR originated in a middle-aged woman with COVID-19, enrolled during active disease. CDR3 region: CASSRDLADTQYF. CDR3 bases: TGCGCCAGCAGCCGGGACTTGGCAGATACGCAGTATTTT.